Below, one T cell receptor (beta chain) is given with its context. The antigen is undetermined. The CDR3 runs to 18 residues. Germline V gene lookup returns CDR1 SGHRS and CDR2 YFSETQ. Between the trimmed V and J ends, which lost 5 bases and 0 bases, there was a span of 18 bases. These data come from a study of a mutant IDH1 vaccine in newly diagnosed glioma. Specified time point: week 11, during vaccination. Doses consisted of 300 ug of mutant IDH1 20-mer peptide each, paired with topical imiquimod. Clones were read by immunoSEQ multiplex PCR, and TCRdb kept only the in-frame ones, dropping some. The table lists tens of thousands of clones, 75% to 90% of them singletons, with approximately 6% in the top ten.

Here the sequenced sample was PBMCs, taken from a glioma patient whose treatment included an IDH1 peptide vaccine. The receptor comes from a man between 45 and 60 years old with glioma. The rearrangement joins TRBV5-1 to TRBJ2-6, with unresolved D. The CDR3 nucleotides read TGCGCCAGCAGGGATCCCGGACGGAAAGTCTCTGGGGCCAACGTCCTGACTTTC. Encoded protein: CASRDPGRKVSGANVLTF.